This TCR beta chain was captured in a study of somatic mutations in cytotoxic T cells in rheumatoid arthritis. General study findings and limits: Clonality of CD8+ T cells, which was compared between rheumatoid arthritis patients and age-matched healthy controls, did not differ significantly.

In the original processing: Large patient CD8+ clones, those above 1%, rarely matched published virus-specific TCRB sequences. The repertoire was sequenced with immunoSEQ multiplex PCR; TCRdb's copy has only in-frame clones and lacks some. That table supplies the V and J calls and clone size; D and trimming were determined from the DNA. The repertoire has about 17,000 clones, over 75% of them found once; the top ten carry about 10%. Worth noting for this clone: Its antigen is currently unknown.

Once isolated by positive magnetic bead selection, the CD4+ and CD8+ cells had their purity checked by flow cytometry. The V end was cut by 7 bases, the J end by 0 bases, with 11 bases between. This CDR3 has 13 residues. CDR1 is SGHDT, CDR2 YYEEEE, per germline. The receptor's source is an adult with rheumatoid arthritis. V is TRBV5-6 and J is TRBJ2-7; no reliable D call. The specimen sequenced was CD8+ T cells sorted from blood. The CDR3 region has the DNA TGTGCCAGCTGCATGGGGTTCTCCTACGAGCAGTACTTC. It specifies CASCMGFSYEQYF. The entire variable domain, with the rest obtained from reference TRBV5-6 and TRBJ2-7, is as follows: DAGVTQSPTHLIKTRGQQVTLRCSPKSGHDTVSWYQQALGQGPQFIFQYYEEEERQRGNFPDRFSGHQFPNYSSELNVNALLLGDSALYLCASCMGFSYEQYFGPGTRLTVT.